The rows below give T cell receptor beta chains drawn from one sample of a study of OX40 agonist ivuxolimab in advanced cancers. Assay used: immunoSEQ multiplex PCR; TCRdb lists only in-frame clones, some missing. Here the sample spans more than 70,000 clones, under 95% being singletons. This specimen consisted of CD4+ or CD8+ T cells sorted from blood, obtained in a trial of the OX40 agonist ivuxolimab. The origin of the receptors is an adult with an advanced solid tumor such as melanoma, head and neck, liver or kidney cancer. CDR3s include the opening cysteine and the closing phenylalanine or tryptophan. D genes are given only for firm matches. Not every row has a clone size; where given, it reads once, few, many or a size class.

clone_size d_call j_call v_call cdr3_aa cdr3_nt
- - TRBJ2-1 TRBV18 CASSPTGSSYNEQFF TGTGCCAGCTCACCCACAGGGAGCTCCTACAATGAGCAGTTCTTC
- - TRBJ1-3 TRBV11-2 CASVPQVNSGNTIYF TGTGCCAGCGTCCCACAGGTCAACTCTGGAAACACCATATATTTT
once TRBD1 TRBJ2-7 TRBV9 CASSGQGYEQYF TGTGCCAGCTCCGGACAGGGCTACGAGCAGTACTTC
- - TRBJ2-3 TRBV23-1 CVGGPQYF TGCGTCGGTGGTCCGCAGTATTTT
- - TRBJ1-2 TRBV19 CASSIPRGYTF TGTGCCAGTAGTATCCCCCGCGGCTACACCTTC
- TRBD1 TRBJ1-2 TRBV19 CASSPGTGIGNGYTF TGTGCCAGTAGTCCCGGGACAGGGATAGGAAATGGCTACACCTTC
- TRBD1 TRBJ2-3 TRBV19 CASSIGTGGANTQYF TGTGCCAGTAGTATAGGGACAGGGGGCGCAAATACGCAGTATTTT
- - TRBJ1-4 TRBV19 CASSWGGRAPELFF TGTGCCAGTAGTTGGGGGGGTCGGGCCCCGGAACTGTTTTTT
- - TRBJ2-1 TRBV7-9 CASSFLVNEQFF TGTGCCAGCAGCTTTCTAGTAAATGAGCAGTTCTTC
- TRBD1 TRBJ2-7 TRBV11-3 CASSLYGQGYEQYF TGTGCCAGCAGCTTATATGGACAGGGGTACGAGCAGTACTTC
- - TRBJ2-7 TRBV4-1 CASSQVSGSAGDEQYF TGCGCCAGCAGCCAAGTCTCCGGGTCAGCTGGGGACGAGCAGTACTTC
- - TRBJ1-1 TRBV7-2 CASSPVMNLNTEAFF TGTGCCAGCAGCCCCGTCATGAATCTGAACACTGAAGCTTTCTTT
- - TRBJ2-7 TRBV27 CASSLFPPREQYF TGTGCCAGCAGTTTATTTCCCCCCCGCGAGCAGTACTTC
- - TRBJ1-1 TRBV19 CASSRAGDTEAFF TGTGCCAGTAGTAGGGCCGGCGACACTGAAGCTTTCTTT